This entry describes one T cell receptor (beta chain). TCRdb's table, derived via immunoSEQ multiplex PCR, lists solely in-frame clones and lacks some. The profile covers roughly 260,000 clones, with 90% to 95% appearing a single time and 1.5% to 2% taken by the ten largest. The sample originates from a study of blood T cell repertoires in COVID-19. Across the study: Sites in the United States, Italy and Spain provided acute and convalescent COVID-19 samples. T cells, B-cell-depleted T cells, or PBMCs supplied cDNA or gDNA.

Assignments of participants to cohorts depended upon their own reported clinical history. This clonotype originated in a woman between 18 and 29 years old who had recovered from COVID-19. The sequencing sample was made of PBMCs or T cells enriched from blood (not recorded which).

As DNA, the CDR3 is TGTGCCAGCAGTTCATTACCGGGACAGACAACTAATGAAAAACTGTTTTTT. Encoded protein: CASSSLPGQTTNEKLFF. This sequence joins TRBV28 and TRBJ1-4; 7 positions agree with TRBD1. Germline assignment: CDR1 MDHEN and CDR2 SYDVKM. The CDR3 length is 17 residues. The V and J ends lost 4 bases and 0 bases, in that order; junction bases with no gene match: 8. The full variable domain, its missing parts supplied by reference TRBV28 and TRBJ1-4, is DVKVTQSSRYLVKRTGEKVFLECVQDMDHENMFWYRQDPGLGLRLIYFSYDVKMKEKGDIPEGYSVSREKKERFSLILESASTNQTSMYLCASSSLPGQTTNEKLFFGSGTQLSVL.